The 10 T cell receptor beta chains below come from one sample, sequenced in a study of blood T cell repertoires in COVID-19 (dated by TCRdb to 2018 to 2020). The library was built by means of the immunoSEQ multiplex PCR assay. TCRdb mirrors the immuneACCESS table, restricted to in-frame sequences. Some clones are absent from its copies; in checked studies, under half trace to an unresolved V gene, and the reason for the others is unknown. This sample comprises some 120,000 clones, roughly 90% of them detected only once. Of the sample, roughly 8% falls within the top ten clones. Material: peripheral blood. The receptors were sampled from a man over 45 with acute or convalescent COVID-19.

The chain joins TRBV3-1 (or the pseudogene TRBV3-2) to TRBJ2-1; no reliable D call. Germline CDR1 and CDR2: LGHDT and YNNKEL (reference sequence). The CDR3 is 13 residues long. V was clipped by 0 bases and J by 10 bases, with 10 bases between them. The CDR3, as DNA: TGTGCCAGCAGCCAAGATATTGTGCGGGAGCAGTTCTTC. It specifies CASSQDIVREQFF.

This clone was detected once. This sequence joins TRBV19 and TRBJ1-2; D possibly corresponds to TRBD1 (6 bases). Germline CDR1 reads LNHDA; CDR2 reads SQIVND (reference sequence). Trimming left V 7 bases short and J 6 bases short, with 18 bases between. The CDR3 has 14 amino acids. The CDR3 bases are TGTGCCAGTAACCCCCCCGAAGGGACAAATGGCTACACCTTC. This sequence encodes CASNPPEGTNGYTF.

This rearrangement joins TRBV2 to TRBJ1-2; D is possibly TRBD1 (6 bases). V was clipped by 6 bases and J by 1 base, with 12 bases between them. This CDR3 has 14 amino acids. CDR1 is SNHLY, CDR2 FYNNEI, per germline. The CDR3 protein is CASRGRTDNYGYTF. The CDR3 DNA sequence: TGTGCCAGCAGGGGACGGACAGATAACTATGGCTACACCTTC.

By proportion, this clone is medium-sized (0.01 to 0.1%). This chain connects TRBV9 to TRBJ1-2; 11 bases line up with TRBD1. The CDR3 runs 14 residues. V trimming: 0 bases; J trimming: 6 bases; junction bases outside the gene matches: 1. Germline V gene data show CDR1 as SGDLS and CDR2 as YYNGEE. CDR3 region: CASSVVDRGHGYTF. In DNA, the CDR3 is TGTGCCAGCAGCGTAGTGGACAGGGGGCATGGCTACACCTTC.

This chain connects TRBV15 to TRBJ2-5, with D perhaps matching TRBD1 (7 bases). Germline V gene data show CDR1 as LNHNV and CDR2 as YYDKDF (reference sequence). Trimming stripped 4 bases from V and 2 bases from J, with 14 bases between. The CDR3 has 15 residues. Here the CDR3 reads CATSTGGTAQETQYF. The CDR3 DNA reads as TGTGCCACCAGCACCGGAGGGACAGCACAAGAGACCCAGTACTTC. The full variable domain, with the rest looked up from reference TRBV15 and TRBJ2-5, is DAMVIQNPRYQVTQFGKPVTLSCSQTLNHNVMYWYQQKSSQAPKLLFHYYDKDFNNEADTPDNFQSRRPNTSFCFLDIRSPGLGDTAMYLCATSTGGTAQETQYFGPGTRLLVL.

The sample holds one count of this clone. This chain links TRBV19 with TRBJ1-5; 7 bases match TRBD1. The V segment lost 5 bases and the J segment 5 bases; nucleotides outside the gene matches: 9. Germline V gene lookup returns CDR1 LNHDA and CDR2 SQIVND (reference sequence). CDR3 size: 15 residues. Written as DNA, the CDR3 is TGTGCCAGTAGTGAAGAGGGGGCGTCAGATCAGCCCCAGCATTTT. Protein: CASSEEGASDQPQHF.

The CDR3 sequence is CASSQDRGGETQYF. Here the CDR3 DNA reads TGTGCCAGCAGTCAGGACAGGGGGGGAGAGACCCAGTACTTC. V usage is TRBV6-5 and J usage is TRBJ2-5; 10 positions agree with TRBD1. The germline gives CDR1 MNHEY, CDR2 SVGAGI. The CDR3 consists of 14 residues. V lost 5 bases, J lost 4 bases, and 4 bases stayed unmatched.

In DNA form, the CDR3 reads TGCGCCAGCAAATGGAGTGGCTACGAGCAGTACTTC. Translation: CASKWSGYEQYF. The rearrangement links TRBV10-1 to TRBJ2-7; no definite D call. The CDR3 has 12 residues. Germline assignment: CDR1 WNHNN and CDR2 SYGVQD (reference sequence). Trimming took 7 bases from V and 3 from J, leaving 10 bases between them.

The chain is built from TRBV6-1 and TRBJ1-6, with a tentative D call TRBD1 (5 bases). Trimming left V 3 bases short and J 10 bases short, with 13 bases between. Germline-derived CDR1 and CDR2 are MNHNS and SASEGT. The CDR3 runs to 14 residues. The CDR3 sequence is CASSERQGRSPLHF. The CDR3 DNA is TGTGCCAGCAGTGAGAGGCAGGGAAGATCACCCCTCCACTTT.

The V gene is TRBV2, the J gene TRBJ1-6; 8 nucleotides line up with TRBD1. The CDR3 has 15 residues. Germline lookup yields CDR1 SNHLY and CDR2 FYNNEI. V lost 6 bases and J lost 9; bases outside the gene matches: 10. CDR3 loop: CASRPQGAVGSPLHF. CDR3 sequence (DNA): TGTGCCAGCAGACCGCAGGGGGCAGTTGGTTCACCCCTCCACTTT.